This entry concerns a single T cell receptor (beta chain). Its antigen is unidentified. The CDR3 is made up of 12 amino acids. Trimming left V 8 bases short and J 0 bases short, with 6 bases between. This sample is part of a study of vaccination effects on CD4 cells after COVID-19. After expansion with viral peptide pools in the ViraFEST assay, antigen-specific CD4+ T cells were sequenced. Upon completion of approximately ten days in culture, CD4+ T cells were isolated. Of the BNT162b2 and mRNA-1273 vaccines, participants received two doses of one or the other. Findings and limits, study-wide: The study, lacking early post-infection timepoints, had few convalescent patients.

The assay was immunoSEQ multiplex PCR, and TCRdb's table has in-frame clones only and misses some. The sample has tens of thousands of clones, about three quarters seen once. This chain uses TRBV12-3 or TRBV12-4 with TRBJ2-3; D gene uncertain. This specimen consisted of CD4+ T cells from PBMCs cultured with HCoV-NL63 spike peptides, obtained after COVID-19 vaccination. The clonotype originates from a human donor who received a COVID-19 vaccine. CDR3 nucleotides: TGTGCCAGCCGATTTAGCACAGATACGCAGTATTTT. This sequence encodes CASRFSTDTQYF.